The sample holds many counts of the clone carrying this T cell receptor beta chain. The antigen is unknown. These data are taken from a study of T cell repertoires in cytomegalovirus infection. Study at large: CMV infection together with matching HLA type was indicated by public TCR beta signatures.

The CDR3 spans 16 residues. Germline CDR1 is MDHEN and CDR2 is SYDVKM. The germline V and J ends were trimmed by 5 bases and 0 bases, with 17 bases remaining between them. TCRdb re-called the reads through MiXCR, storing one row per CDR3 protein. The sample contains about 490,000 distinct CDR3 sequences, roughly 12% of which appear only once. Whole-study findings and limits: Dominant in the ex vivo response were TCR beta clonotypes restricted by HLA-C and specific for CMV. Cumulative public TCR beta family frequency identified CMV carriers with the relevant HLA.

The receptor was isolated from a human donor in good health (CMV status not recorded). Some clones in this sample may be carry-over from other donors' samples. The gene calls are TRBV28 and TRBJ2-7, with D unresolved. Sequencing used PBMCs. CDR3 protein: CASSPNDGHSSYEQYF. For the CDR3, the DNA is TGTGCCAGCAGTCCCAACGACGGGCACAGCTCCTACGAGCAGTACTTC.